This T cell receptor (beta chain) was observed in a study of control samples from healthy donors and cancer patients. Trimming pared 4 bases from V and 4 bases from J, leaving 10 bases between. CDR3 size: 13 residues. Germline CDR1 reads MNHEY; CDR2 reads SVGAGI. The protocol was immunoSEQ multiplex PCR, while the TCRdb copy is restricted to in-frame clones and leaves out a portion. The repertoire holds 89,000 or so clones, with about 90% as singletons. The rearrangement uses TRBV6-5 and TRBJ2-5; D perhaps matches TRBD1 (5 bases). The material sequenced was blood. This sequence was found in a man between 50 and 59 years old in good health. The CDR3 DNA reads TGTGCCAGCAGTTTTGACAGCAGAGAGACCCAGTACTTC. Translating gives CASSFDSRETQYF.